This TCR beta chain stems from a study of neurological immune-mediated disorders. This clonotype was seen ten or more times. The cDNA was synthesized by 5'RACE incorporating 10-nucleotide random UMIs. Every sequencing run generated in excess of 170 million TCR-beta sequences. These sequences covered 15-18 subjects. TCRdb used MiXCR to reprocess the 5' RACE reads, holding one entry per CDR3 protein. The sample yields approximately 59,000 distinct CDR3 sequences, around 5.1% seen once. The CDR3 spans 14 residues. V gave up 5 bases and J gave up 1 base, with 11 bases separating them. Germline values: CDR1 SGHVS, CDR2 FQNEAQ.

This rearrangement joins TRBV7-8 to TRBJ1-1; possible D gene TRBD1, 5 bases. This clonotype originated in a human donor with multiple sclerosis. The donor label of this sample is uncertain. The sample comprised PBMCs. CDR3 loop: CASSPGAANTEAFF. The CDR3 bases are TGTGCCAGCAGCCCCGGGGCAGCGAACACTGAAGCTTTCTTT.